This T cell receptor beta chain was obtained from a study of shared clonotypes between healthy human individuals. General observations from the study: Naive subsets generally exceeded memory subsets in estimated richness.

Profiling relied on immunoSEQ multiplex PCR, and the TCRdb table lists in-frame clones only, not all of them. The sample carries some 1.5 million clones, roughly 96% recorded once. The germline V gene encodes CDR1 SGHRS and CDR2 YFSETQ. The CDR3 consists of 13 residues. Trimming shortened V by 0 bases and J by 9 bases, and 10 bases separated the two germline ends. Every one of the donors was a Caucasian adult that lived in Nashville, Tennessee. Regarding this clone: Its antigen remains unknown. Other DNA sequences of this sample code for an identical CDR3.

Sequenced input: naive CD4+ T cells sorted from blood. As to subset: CD45RA+ positively selected. This sequence was found in a man in his thirties or forties in good health. This chain links TRBV5-1 with TRBJ2-1; TRBD2 might be the D (6 bases). The CDR3 reads CASSLDPTSEQFF. DNA of the CDR3: TGCGCCAGCAGCTTGGACCCGACTAGTGAGCAGTTCTTC.